This T cell receptor beta chain was sequenced in a study of blood T cells in healthy people across ages. The CDR3 consists of 12 residues. Germline V gives CDR1 SNHLY, CDR2 FYNNEI. A second 7 to 11 cycle PCR used barcoded and J-beta primers. TCRdb fed the 5' RACE reads into MiXCR, producing one record per CDR3 protein. This sample has more than 1,000,000 distinct CDR3 sequences, with about 23% found just once. In terms of origin and age, donors were healthy Caucasian individuals from Russia aged roughly 6 to 100. There are a few counts of this clonotype. These data also formed part of another study, on T cells of mothers and their children. That paper adds: The authors found no persistent microchimeric T cell clones.

V is TRBV2 and J is TRBJ2-5; D not resolved. The closer fit of TRBJ2-1 to the DNA end suggests the J call may be wrong. This receptor was identified in a girl aged 2-10 years in good health. Sequenced material: blood. CDR3 coding DNA: TGTGCCAGCAGTGTTATCGGCGATGAGCAGTTCTTC. It encodes CASSVIGDEQFF.